The rows below give T cell receptor beta chains drawn from one sample of a study of cytomegalovirus exposure and HLA in healthy donors. Libraries were prepared by immunoSEQ multiplex PCR; TCRdb keeps only in-frame clonotypes and omits some of them. In the table there are some 150,000 clones, about 91% of which are singletons. The source material was PBMCs. All receptors come from a woman aged 18-30 years in good health and CMV-seropositive. Each CDR3 is given with its conserved first and last residue. The order of the fields is clone size, J gene, CDR3 length, V gene, CDR3 protein. Size is stated for part of the rows, as once, few or many counts, or as a class when the clone is expanded.

clone size: NA
J gene: TRBJ1-6
CDR3 length: 16
V gene: TRBV4-3
CDR3 protein: CASSQQTGLDRSPLHF

clone size: NA
J gene: TRBJ2-1
CDR3 length: 15
V gene: TRBV30
CDR3 protein: CAWSGTSGPYNEQFF

clone size: NA
J gene: TRBJ1-6
CDR3 length: 16
V gene: TRBV15
CDR3 protein: CATSRDSGGGDSPLHF

clone size: NA
J gene: TRBJ2-7
CDR3 length: 12
V gene: TRBV29-1
CDR3 protein: CSVVVSSYEQYF

clone size: NA
J gene: TRBJ2-2
CDR3 length: 13
V gene: TRBV6-5
CDR3 protein: CASSPFSTGELFF

clone size: NA
J gene: TRBJ2-7
CDR3 length: 18
V gene: TRBV28
CDR3 protein: CASSLTLLGATKGNEQYF

clone size: NA
J gene: TRBJ1-1
CDR3 length: 15
V gene: TRBV7-6
CDR3 protein: CASSRTGGVYTEAFF

clone size: NA
J gene: TRBJ1-2
CDR3 length: 13
V gene: TRBV27
CDR3 protein: CASSHGQEPGYTF

clone size: NA
J gene: TRBJ1-5
CDR3 length: 10
V gene: TRBV28
CDR3 protein: CASSRGAQHF

clone size: NA
J gene: TRBJ1-3
CDR3 length: 18
V gene: TRBV10-1
CDR3 protein: CASSEGLGDREAGNTIYF

clone size: NA
J gene: TRBJ1-5
CDR3 length: 14
V gene: TRBV2
CDR3 protein: CASSEAGRNQPQHF

clone size: NA
J gene: TRBJ2-1
CDR3 length: 17
V gene: TRBV12-1
CDR3 protein: CASSFCLAGTKRTEQFF

clone size: NA
J gene: TRBJ2-1
CDR3 length: 13
V gene: TRBV27
CDR3 protein: CASSLSRGNEQFF

clone size: NA
J gene: TRBJ1-2
CDR3 length: 11
V gene: TRBV29-1
CDR3 protein: CSVTEGQEQTF

clone size: NA
J gene: TRBJ1-1
CDR3 length: 14
V gene: TRBV28
CDR3 protein: CASSRQELNTEAFF

clone size: NA
J gene: TRBJ1-1
CDR3 length: 14
V gene: TRBV7-9
CDR3 protein: CASSQGRGRPEAFF

clone size: NA
J gene: TRBJ1-2
CDR3 length: 14
V gene: TRBV19
CDR3 protein: CASISQGIDYGYTF

clone size: NA
J gene: TRBJ1-1
CDR3 length: 13
V gene: TRBV2
CDR3 protein: CASSGSGYTEAFF

clone size: NA
J gene: TRBJ1-1
CDR3 length: 13
V gene: TRBV7-3
CDR3 protein: CASSLGQGTEAFF

clone size: NA
J gene: TRBJ2-7
CDR3 length: 15
V gene: TRBV12-5
CDR3 protein: CASGLGEGEAKKQYF

clone size: NA
J gene: TRBJ2-2
CDR3 length: 17
V gene: TRBV6-4
CDR3 protein: CASSPRTSGRNTGELFF

clone size: NA
J gene: TRBJ2-5
CDR3 length: 15
V gene: TRBV12-5
CDR3 protein: CASGPGLAVQETQYF

clone size: NA
J gene: TRBJ1-1
CDR3 length: 14
V gene: TRBV7-2
CDR3 protein: CASSVQGMNTEAFF

clone size: NA
J gene: TRBJ2-5
CDR3 length: 14
V gene: TRBV7-2
CDR3 protein: CASSLGGGQETQYF

clone size: NA
J gene: TRBJ2-1
CDR3 length: 15
V gene: TRBV9
CDR3 protein: CASSPGTGPYNEQFF

clone size: once
J gene: TRBJ1-1
CDR3 length: 16
V gene: TRBV9
CDR3 protein: CASSAAAGSMNTEAFF

clone size: NA
J gene: TRBJ2-3
CDR3 length: 15
V gene: TRBV5-1
CDR3 protein: CASSQSPTSTDTQYF

clone size: NA
J gene: TRBJ2-1
CDR3 length: 15
V gene: TRBV28
CDR3 protein: CASSFRDRGNNEQFF

clone size: NA
J gene: TRBJ1-4
CDR3 length: 15
V gene: TRBV6-5
CDR3 protein: CASSYYRSKSEKLFF

clone size: NA
J gene: TRBJ1-2
CDR3 length: 15
V gene: TRBV19
CDR3 protein: CASSTRTGGFYGYTF

clone size: once
J gene: TRBJ2-7
CDR3 length: 11
V gene: TRBV28
CDR3 protein: CATRLSYEQYF

clone size: few
J gene: TRBJ2-2
CDR3 length: 17
V gene: TRBV5-1
CDR3 protein: CASKLSSGGTNTGELFF

clone size: NA
J gene: TRBJ2-7
CDR3 length: 19
V gene: TRBV4-2
CDR3 protein: CASSQVALSASSGEYEQYF

clone size: NA
J gene: TRBJ2-7
CDR3 length: 14
V gene: TRBV11-2
CDR3 protein: CASSFVALDYEQYF

clone size: NA
J gene: TRBJ2-7
CDR3 length: 13
V gene: TRBV7-6
CDR3 protein: CASSTGATYEQYF

clone size: NA
J gene: TRBJ1-6
CDR3 length: 11
V gene: TRBV2
CDR3 protein: CASRTGAPLHF

clone size: NA
J gene: TRBJ2-5
CDR3 length: 15
V gene: TRBV9
CDR3 protein: CASSVEGTGFETQYF

clone size: once
J gene: TRBJ2-6
CDR3 length: 17
V gene: TRBV27
CDR3 protein: CASSPTGTVSGANVLTF

clone size: NA
J gene: TRBJ2-2
CDR3 length: 15
V gene: TRBV27
CDR3 protein: CASSLSSPPTGELFF

clone size: NA
J gene: TRBJ2-5
CDR3 length: 17
V gene: TRBV5-6
CDR3 protein: CASSLILSGRGQETQYF